Listed below are T cell receptor beta chains from one sample, sequenced in a study of blood T cell repertoires in COVID-19. TCRdb's table, derived via immunoSEQ multiplex PCR, lists solely in-frame clones and lacks some. The sample contains approximately 210,000 clones, around 83% of which appear only once. The sequenced sample was peripheral blood. Receptors were obtained from a woman in her 50s with acute or convalescent COVID-19. The CDR3 runs from the conserved cysteine through the conserved F or W.

>TRBJ2-2|TRBV2
CASTRDRVPRGELFF
>TRBJ1-1|TRBV11-2
CASSSPPGTEAFF
>TRBJ1-1|TRBV7-8
CASSSRPPGQGIPEAFF
>TRBJ2-5|TRBV3-1/TRBV3-2
CASSQGTQGPYQETQYF
>TRBJ2-3|TRBV9
CASSRSVILAGEADTQYF
>TRBJ2-1|TRBV28
CASSSRLAGATYNEQFF
>TRBJ2-6|TRBV5-1
CASSLARDTSGANVLTF
>TRBJ2-3|TRBV23-1
CASSQASSGRGTDTQYF
>TRBJ1-5|TRBV5-1
CASSPPLFESNQPQHF
>TRBJ1-4|TRBV9
CASSVTGAWNEKLFF
>TRBJ1-6|TRBV5-6
CASSLSREPPLHF
>TRBJ2-7|TRBV3-1/TRBV3-2
CASSQDRNYEQYF
>TRBJ2-5|TRBV15
CATSRGQGAGETQYF
>TRBJ1-5|TRBV28
CASSPAGGQPQHF
>TRBJ2-1|TRBV29-1
CSVLRQGGTYNEQFF
>TRBJ1-2|TRBV12-3/TRBV12-4
CASSGVNYGYTF
>TRBJ2-3|TRBV28
CASRPGQSTDTQYF
>TRBJ2-2|TRBV5-4
CASGRGNTGELFF
>TRBJ1-2|TRBV19
CASTTLDSSEYSYYGYTF
>TRBJ1-2|TRBV29-1
CSVPRDTNYGYTF
>TRBJ1-6|TRBV6-5
CASSYRTGDNSPLHF
>TRBJ2-1|TRBV24-1
CATSDQRQGGYNEQFF
>TRBJ2-7|TRBV2
CASRAGTGVTYEQYF
>TRBJ2-3|TRBV5-1
CASSLADRGSDTQYF
>TRBJ2-7|TRBV27
CASSLGGHPSYEQYF
>TRBJ2-5|TRBV7-2
CASSRTTGQQETQYF
>TRBJ2-5|TRBV6-6
CASSYGLSRETQYF
>TRBJ2-7|TRBV5-1
CASSLEAGTYEQYF
>TRBJ2-7|TRBV19
CASSIGGTVIYEQYF
>TRBJ2-5|TRBV5-1
CASRRTNQETQYF
>TRBJ2-1|TRBV12-3/TRBV12-4
CASSFVLNNEQFF
>TRBJ2-3|TRBV9
CASSDRGPDTQYF
>TRBJ1-1|TRBV7-2
CASSLVGVNTEAFF
>TRBJ1-1|TRBV19
CASSIRENTEAFF
>TRBJ2-5|TRBV5-1
CASKEVAGEETQYF
>TRBJ2-1|TRBV10-2
CASSDMFEGGSINSEQFF
>TRBJ1-3|TRBV7-6
CASSPRWESNTIYF
>TRBJ1-2|TRBV19
CASCDSGINYGYTF
>TRBJ2-2|TRBV4-2
CASSGPQGNRVNTGELFF
>TRBJ2-7|TRBV11-3
CASSPSGRPYEQYF
>TRBJ1-6|TRBV15
CATSRTGQTGSPLHF
>TRBJ1-1|TRBV29-1
CSVIDSREAFF
>TRBJ1-4|TRBV5-8
CASSLGTGNQELLFF
>TRBJ2-2|TRBV7-6
CASSFRGLAAPGELFF
>TRBJ2-1|TRBV13
CASSFVGRGNEQFF
>TRBJ2-7|TRBV19
CASKSFATGAYEQYF
>TRBJ1-1|TRBV9
CASSPGSWNTEAFF
>TRBJ1-2|TRBV3-1/TRBV3-2
CASSQDRGYGYTF
>TRBJ2-2|TRBV2
CASSPGTANTGELFF
>TRBJ2-6|TRBV7-9
CASSPGAGANVLTF